These 2 T cell receptor beta chains came from one sample sequenced in a study of cytomegalovirus exposure and HLA in healthy donors. Researchers ran the PCR with 60 Vbeta and 13 Jbeta primers. Sequencing was performed with immunoSEQ multiplex PCR; in TCRdb, only in-frame clones are kept and a portion is missing. Here the sample spans under 200,000 clones, roughly 71% being singletons. The specimen sequenced was PBMCs. The receptors come from a male donor in good health and CMV-seropositive.

The chain combines TRBV5-6 with TRBJ1-1, with D perhaps TRBD1 (5 bases). Germline CDR1 is SGHDT and CDR2 is YYEEEE. Trimming took off 0 bases at V and 5 bases at J, with 11 bases between the two ends. The CDR3 is made up of 14 amino acids. CDR3 loop: CASSLEGVWTEAFF. CDR3 bases: TGTGCCAGCAGCTTGGAAGGGGTGTGGACTGAAGCTTTCTTT.

The chain uses TRBV5-4 and TRBJ1-2; possibly TRBD1 for D (5 bases). This CDR3 has 14 residues. Germline CDR1 reads SGHNT; CDR2 reads YYREEE (reference sequence). Trimming cost V 1 base and J 7 bases, with 14 bases left between them. The DNA of the CDR3 is TGTGCCAGCAGCTTGTCGGAGGGGATCGGTGGCTACACCTTC. Amino acid sequence: CASSLSEGIGGYTF. Supplemented by reference TRBV5-4 and TRBJ1-2, the full variable domain reads ETGVTQSPTHLIKTRGQQVTLRCSSQSGHNTVSWYQQALGQGPQFIFQYYREEENGRGNFPPRFSGLQFPNYSSELNVNALELDDSALYLCASSLSEGIGGYTFGSGTRLTVV.